This T cell receptor (beta chain) originates from a study of T cells after yellow fever vaccination. For the study at large: Fractions with few cells were prepared using SMART-Seq v4 Ultra Low Input.

This clonotype has a handful of counts. Its specificity is not known. Points from the study as a whole: The presence of abundant clonotypes contaminating from the bulk population was possible in FACS-sorted repertoires. Most clones from primary vaccination were detected again post-booster (96% CD4, 88% CD8).

They built TCR cDNA with 5'RACE template switching, a step that put in a universal primer site and UMIs. TCRdb analysed the 5' RACE reads with MiXCR anew, one entry per CDR3 protein. Of 200,000 to 300,000 distinct CDR3 sequences in the sample, 10% to 15% were seen once. The CDR3 covers 15 residues. Germline V lookup: CDR1 MNHEY, CDR2 SVGAGI. V was cut by 4 bases and J by 6 bases, with 19 bases left in between. The chain couples TRBV6-5 to TRBJ2-7; D is undetermined. The source material was CD4+ T cells sorted from PBMCs, sampled 45 days after the yellow fever booster vaccination. This TCR derives from a man younger than 45 who received the YFV17D yellow fever vaccine. This chain's CDR3 is CASSFYASPTREQYF. For the CDR3, the DNA is TGTGCCAGCAGTTTTTACGCATCCCCGACTCGCGAGCAGTACTTC.